These 16 T cell receptor beta chains were sequenced from one sample in a study of blood T cell repertoires in COVID-19. The table came from immunoSEQ multiplex PCR; TCRdb's copy has only in-frame clones and leaves some out. This table has 15,000 or so clones, less than 85% appearing once. The sequenced sample was peripheral blood. The receptors stem from a man aged 35 to 55 with active or convalescent COVID-19.

The genes are TRBV3-1 (or the pseudogene TRBV3-2) and TRBJ1-2; D remains ambiguous. The V and J ends lost 6 bases and 3 bases respectively, with 11 bases between them. The germline V gene has CDR1 LGHDT and CDR2 YNNKEL (reference sequence). The CDR3 consists of 13 residues. CDR3: CASSRAFDYGYTF. In DNA, the CDR3 is TGTGCCAGCAGTCGCGCCTTTGACTATGGCTACACCTTC.

The rearrangement joins TRBV3-1 (or the pseudogene TRBV3-2) to TRBJ2-1; 7 bases match TRBD2. In germline, CDR1 is LGHDT, CDR2 YNNKEL (reference sequence). Germline trimming cut 0 bases from V and 3 bases from J; bases unmatched to any gene: 2. This CDR3 region has 15 residues. Here the CDR3 reads CASSQDTGGYNEQFF. The CDR3 DNA sequence: TGTGCCAGCAGCCAAGATACGGGGGGCTACAATGAGCAGTTCTTC.

The chain employs TRBV11-3 and TRBJ2-1, with 9 bases identical to TRBD1. Losses at the gene ends were 2 bases for V and 8 bases for J; bases not matched to a gene: 7. This CDR3 is 15 amino acids long. Germline V gene data show CDR1 as SGHNT and CDR2 as YENEEA. In DNA, the CDR3 is TGTGCCAGCAGCTTAATGGGACAGGGTACACATGAGCAGTTCTTC. Its protein is CASSLMGQGTHEQFF.

This clone appeared a single time. This chain connects TRBV7-6 to TRBJ1-1; D is possibly TRBD1 (6 bases). Germline V CDR1 and CDR2: SGHVS, FNYEAQ. This CDR3 is 15 amino acids long. Between the trimmed V and J ends, which lost 2 bases and 1 base, there was a span of 11 bases. The CDR3: CASSLSWGQNTEAFF. As DNA, the CDR3 is TGTGCCAGCAGCTTATCGTGGGGACAGAACACTGAAGCTTTCTTT. Filled out from reference TRBV7-6 and TRBJ1-1, the complete variable domain reads GAGVSQSPRYKVTKRGQDVALRCDPISGHVSLYWYRQALGQGPEFLTYFNYEAQQDKSGLPNDRFSAERPEGSISTLTIQRTEQRDSAMYRCASSLSWGQNTEAFFGQGTRLTVV.

The chain joins TRBV14 to TRBJ2-5; D may be TRBD2 (5 bases). In germline, CDR1 is SGHDN, CDR2 FVKESK. The CDR3 totals 16 residues. Trimming pared 5 bases from V and 2 bases from J, leaving 18 bases between. CDR3 residues: CASSKERVRGQETQYF. The CDR3 DNA follows: TGTGCCAGCAGCAAGGAAAGGGTGAGAGGGCAAGAGACCCAGTACTTC.

CDR3 coding DNA: TGTGCCAGCGCGACAGGGTGGGACTACACCTTC. Its translation is CASATGWDYTF. V and J are TRBV12-3 or TRBV12-4 and TRBJ1-2; the match to TRBD1 covers 7 bases. This CDR3 is 11 amino acids long. V lost 8 bases to trimming and J lost 10 bases; unmatched junction nucleotides: 7.

Written as DNA, the CDR3 is TGTGCCAGCAGCTGGGAGGGACTAGGGTCCTACAATGAGCAGTTCTTC. Its protein is CASSWEGLGSYNEQFF. The chain has TRBV7-2 and TRBJ2-1, with 8 bases that match TRBD2. V trimming: 4 bases; J trimming: 1 base; junction bases outside the gene matches: 6. The length of the CDR3 is 16 residues. Germline lookup yields CDR1 SGHTA and CDR2 FQGNSA.

The chain couples TRBV5-4 to TRBJ2-7; 9 positions match TRBD2. The CDR3 sequence is 16 residues long. V shed 0 bases and J 0 bases; nucleotides not matched to a gene: 4. The germline CDR1 and CDR2 sequences are SGHNT and YYREEE (reference sequence). Here the CDR3 reads CASSLASGANSYEQYF. The CDR3 nucleotides are TGTGCCAGCAGCTTGGCTAGCGGGGCGAACTCCTACGAGCAGTACTTC.

The chain uses TRBV19 and TRBJ1-2, with 7 bases identical to TRBD1. V trimming: 5 bases; J trimming: 7 bases; junction bases outside the gene matches: 1. The CDR3 has 11 amino acids. Per the germline V gene, CDR1 is LNHDA and CDR2 is SQIVND (reference sequence). The CDR3 region is CASSYRGGYTF. The CDR3 DNA reads TGTGCCAGTAGTTACAGGGGTGGCTACACCTTC.

In this sample, this clone turned up once. The CDR3 reads CASSQDQGAYSGNTIYF. The CDR3, as DNA: TGTGCCAGCAGCCAAGATCAGGGTGCCTACTCTGGAAACACCATATATTTT. The gene calls are TRBV4-2 and TRBJ1-3, with a weak D call TRBD1 (5 bases). CDR3 length equals 17 residues. The germline V and J ends were trimmed by 0 bases and 0 bases, with 12 bases remaining between them. From germline, CDR1 is LGHNA and CDR2 YNFKEQ.

This chain joins TRBV7-9 and TRBJ2-3; TRBD2 matches at 7 bases. The germline gives CDR1 SEHNR, CDR2 FQNEAQ (reference sequence). Trimming cost V 3 bases and J 1 base; bases outside gene matches: 4. The CDR3 sequence is 15 residues long. The CDR3 region has the DNA TGTGCCAGCAGCTTCAAGGGGAGGGGCACAGATACGCAGTATTTT. Its protein is CASSFKGRGTDTQYF.

This clone was seen once. The gene calls are TRBV29-1 and TRBJ1-5; unclear D gene. The V end lost 4 bases, the J end lost 6 bases, and 13 bases lay between the germline ends. There are 13 residues in the CDR3. Germline V gene sequence: CDR1 SQVTM, CDR2 ANQGSEA. CDR3 nucleotides: TGCAGCGTTGGAGGCGACGGAGTTCAGCCCCAGCATTTT. Translating gives CSVGGDGVQPQHF.

The chain employs TRBV6-2 or TRBV6-3 and TRBJ2-7; no clear D. V shed 2 bases and J shed 5 bases, with 10 bases lying between them. CDR1 and CDR2 (germline): MNHEY, SVGEGT. This CDR3 has 13 amino acids. CDR3 in amino acids: CASSYLGADEQYF. In DNA, the CDR3 is TGTGCCAGCAGTTACCTGGGTGCGGACGAGCAGTACTTC.

The V gene is TRBV19, the J gene TRBJ2-5; 8 nucleotides line up with TRBD1. The CDR3 is 14 amino acids. Germline V gene data show CDR1 as LNHDA and CDR2 as SQIVND (reference sequence). Trimming at V came to 5 bases and at J to 6 bases, leaving 8 bases not matched to a gene. As DNA, the CDR3 is TGTGCCAGTAGTCCCTCAGGGGGCGGAAAGACCCAGTACTTC. Protein product: CASSPSGGGKTQYF.

The chain combines TRBV4-1 with TRBJ2-1; D call uncertain. The V gene lost 4 bases and the J gene lost 5 bases, with 9 bases spanning the gap. This CDR3 contains 13 residues. Germline V CDR1 and CDR2: MGHRA, YSYEKL. CDR3 sequence (DNA): TGCGCCAGCAGCCCCCCCTACGACAATGAGCAGTTCTTC. It translates to CASSPPYDNEQFF.

The CDR3 region has the DNA TGTGCCAGCAGCTTTCGGGACCTCGCGGGGGGTGAAAAACTGTTTTTT. This sequence encodes CASSFRDLAGGEKLFF. The V call is TRBV5-4, the J call TRBJ1-4, with D possibly matching TRBD1 (5 bases). CDR1 SGHNT and CDR2 YYREEE come from the germline V gene (reference sequence). V gave up 2 bases and J gave up 7 bases, with 18 bases separating them. The CDR3 has 16 amino acids.